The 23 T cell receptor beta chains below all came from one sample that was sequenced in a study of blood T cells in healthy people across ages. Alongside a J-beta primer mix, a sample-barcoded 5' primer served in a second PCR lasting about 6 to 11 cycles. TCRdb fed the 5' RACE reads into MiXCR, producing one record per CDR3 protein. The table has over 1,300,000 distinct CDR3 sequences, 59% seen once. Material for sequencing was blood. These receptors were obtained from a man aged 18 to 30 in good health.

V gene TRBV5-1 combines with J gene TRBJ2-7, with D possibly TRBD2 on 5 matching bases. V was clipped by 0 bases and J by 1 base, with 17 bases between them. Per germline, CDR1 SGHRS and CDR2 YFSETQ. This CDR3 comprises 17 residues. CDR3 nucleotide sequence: TGCGCCAGCAGCTTGGGGCCCTGGGGAGCTGGGTCCTACGAGCAGTACTTC. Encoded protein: CASSLGPWGAGSYEQYF.

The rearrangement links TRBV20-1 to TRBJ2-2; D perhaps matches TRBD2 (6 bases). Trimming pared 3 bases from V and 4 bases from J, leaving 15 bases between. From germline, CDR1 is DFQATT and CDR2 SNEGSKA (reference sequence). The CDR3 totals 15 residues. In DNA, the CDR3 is TGCAGTGCTAGGGGTCGGCTAGCGAGCACCGGGGAGCTGTTTTTT. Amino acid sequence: CSARGRLASTGELFF.

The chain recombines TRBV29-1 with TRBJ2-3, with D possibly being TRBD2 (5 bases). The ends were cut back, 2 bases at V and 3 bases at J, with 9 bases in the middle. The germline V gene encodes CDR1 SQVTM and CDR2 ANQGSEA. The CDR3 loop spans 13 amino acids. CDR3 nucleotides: TGCAGCGTTGAATCGGGGTTTACAGATACGCAGTATTTT. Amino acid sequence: CSVESGFTDTQYF.

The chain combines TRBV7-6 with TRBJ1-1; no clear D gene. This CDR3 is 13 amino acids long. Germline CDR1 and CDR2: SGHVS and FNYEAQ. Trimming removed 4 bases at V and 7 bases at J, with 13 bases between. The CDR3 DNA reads TGTGCCAGCAGCTGGACCCTCGAGGGTGAAGCTTTCTTT. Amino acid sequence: CASSWTLEGEAFF. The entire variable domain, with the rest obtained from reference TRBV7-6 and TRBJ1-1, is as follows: GAGVSQSPRYKVTKRGQDVALRCDPISGHVSLYWYRQALGQGPEFLTYFNYEAQQDKSGLPNDRFSAERPEGSISTLTIQRTEQRDSAMYRCASSWTLEGEAFFGQGTRLTVV.

For the CDR3, the DNA is TGCGCCAGCAGCCAAGATCCCAGCGGGAGGGCCCCCGAGCAGTACTTC. Translation gives CASSQDPSGRAPEQYF. The genes are TRBV4-1 and TRBJ2-5; TRBD2 matches at 10 bases. Gene TRBJ2-7 matches the end of the DNA better, so the J call may be wrong. This CDR3 comprises 16 residues. CDR1 and CDR2 from the germline V gene are MGHRA and YSYEKL.

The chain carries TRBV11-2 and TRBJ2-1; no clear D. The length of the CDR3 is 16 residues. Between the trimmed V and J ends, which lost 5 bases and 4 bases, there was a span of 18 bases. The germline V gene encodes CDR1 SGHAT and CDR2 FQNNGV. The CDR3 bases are TGTGCCAGCAGCGAATCGGCCGGTCCAGCGTACAATGAGCAGTTCTTC. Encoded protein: CASSESAGPAYNEQFF.

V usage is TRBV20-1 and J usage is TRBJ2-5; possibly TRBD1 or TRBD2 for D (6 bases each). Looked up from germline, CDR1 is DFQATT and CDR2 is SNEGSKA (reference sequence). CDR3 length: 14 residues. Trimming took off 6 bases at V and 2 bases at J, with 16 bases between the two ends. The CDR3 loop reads CSARSGAIQETQYF. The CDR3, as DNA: TGCAGTGCCCGGTCGGGGGCGATTCAAGAGACCCAGTACTTC.

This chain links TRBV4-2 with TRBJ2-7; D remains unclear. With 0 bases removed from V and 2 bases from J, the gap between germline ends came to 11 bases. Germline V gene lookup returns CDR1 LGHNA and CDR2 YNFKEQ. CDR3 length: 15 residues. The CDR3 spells CASSQDAWGTYEQYF. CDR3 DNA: TGTGCCAGCAGCCAAGACGCGTGGGGAACCTACGAGCAGTACTTC.

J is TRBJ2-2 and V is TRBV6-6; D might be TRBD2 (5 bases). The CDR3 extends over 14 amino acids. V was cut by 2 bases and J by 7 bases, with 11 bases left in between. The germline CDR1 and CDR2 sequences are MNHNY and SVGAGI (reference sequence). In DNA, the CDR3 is TGTGCCAGCAGTTACGAGGGAGATGACGGGGAGCTGTTTTTT. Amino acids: CASSYEGDDGELFF.

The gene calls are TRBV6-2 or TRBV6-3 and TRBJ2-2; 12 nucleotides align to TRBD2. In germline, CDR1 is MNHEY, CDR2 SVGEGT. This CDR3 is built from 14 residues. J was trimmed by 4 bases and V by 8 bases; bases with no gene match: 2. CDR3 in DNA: TGTGCCAGCGGACTAGCGGGACTCACCGGGGAGCTGTTTTTT. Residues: CASGLAGLTGELFF.

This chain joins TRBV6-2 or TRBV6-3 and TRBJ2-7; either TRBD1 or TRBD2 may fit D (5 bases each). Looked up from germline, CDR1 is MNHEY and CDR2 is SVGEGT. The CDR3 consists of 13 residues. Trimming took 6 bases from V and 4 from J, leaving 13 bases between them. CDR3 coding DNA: TGTGCCAGCAGCATCCGGGACGGGTACGAGCAGTACTTC. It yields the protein CASSIRDGYEQYF.

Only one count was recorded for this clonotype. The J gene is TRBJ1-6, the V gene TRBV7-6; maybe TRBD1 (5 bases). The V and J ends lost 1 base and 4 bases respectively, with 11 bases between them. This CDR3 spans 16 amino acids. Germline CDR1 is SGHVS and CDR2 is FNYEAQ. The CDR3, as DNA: TGTGCCAGCAGCTTAGAGGGCAGGGTATATAATTCACCCCTCCACTTT. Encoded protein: CASSLEGRVYNSPLHF.

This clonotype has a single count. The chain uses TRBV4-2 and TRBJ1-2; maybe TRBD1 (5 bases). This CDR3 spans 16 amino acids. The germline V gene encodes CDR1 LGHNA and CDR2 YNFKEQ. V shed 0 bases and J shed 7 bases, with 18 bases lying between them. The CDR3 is CASSQDGAGGLIGYTF. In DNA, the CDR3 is TGTGCCAGCAGCCAAGACGGTGCGGGGGGACTAATTGGCTACACCTTC.

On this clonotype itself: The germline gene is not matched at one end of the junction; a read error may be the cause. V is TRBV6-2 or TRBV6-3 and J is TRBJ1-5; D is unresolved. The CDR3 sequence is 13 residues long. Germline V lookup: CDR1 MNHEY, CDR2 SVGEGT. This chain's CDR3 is CVSSYHGSQPQHF. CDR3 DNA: TGTGTCAGCAGTTACCATGGGAGTCAGCCCCAGCATTTT.

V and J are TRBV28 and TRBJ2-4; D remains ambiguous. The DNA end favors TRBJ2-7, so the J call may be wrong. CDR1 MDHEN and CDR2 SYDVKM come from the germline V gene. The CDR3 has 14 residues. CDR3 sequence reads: CASSITGEVYEQYF. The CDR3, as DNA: TGTGCCAGCAGTATCACGGGTGAGGTCTACGAGCAGTACTTC.

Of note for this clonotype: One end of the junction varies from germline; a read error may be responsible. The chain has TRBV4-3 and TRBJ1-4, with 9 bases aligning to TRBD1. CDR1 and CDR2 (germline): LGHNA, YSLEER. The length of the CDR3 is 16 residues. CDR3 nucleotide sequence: TGCGCCAGTAGCCGGACAGGGGTGGAAGCTAATGAAAAACTGTTTTTT. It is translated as CASSRTGVEANEKLFF.

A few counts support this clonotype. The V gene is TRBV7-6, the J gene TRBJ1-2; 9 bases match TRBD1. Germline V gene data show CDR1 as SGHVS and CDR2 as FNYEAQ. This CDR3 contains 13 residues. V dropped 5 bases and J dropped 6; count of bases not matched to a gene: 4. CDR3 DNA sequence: TGTGCCAGCAGCCATCGGACAGGGGATGGCTACACCTTC. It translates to CASSHRTGDGYTF.

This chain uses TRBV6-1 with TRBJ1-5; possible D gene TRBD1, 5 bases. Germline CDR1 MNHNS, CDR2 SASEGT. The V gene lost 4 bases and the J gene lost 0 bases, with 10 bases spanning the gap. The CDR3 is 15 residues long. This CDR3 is CASSVGVDSNQPQHF. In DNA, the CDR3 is TGTGCCAGCAGTGTAGGGGTGGATAGCAATCAGCCCCAGCATTTT.

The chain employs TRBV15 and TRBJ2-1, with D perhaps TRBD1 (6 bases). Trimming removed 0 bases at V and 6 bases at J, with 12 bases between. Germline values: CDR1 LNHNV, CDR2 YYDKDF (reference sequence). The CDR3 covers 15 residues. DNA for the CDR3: TGTGCCACCAGCAGAGATATACAGGGTTTCAATGAGCAGTTCTTC. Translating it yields CATSRDIQGFNEQFF.

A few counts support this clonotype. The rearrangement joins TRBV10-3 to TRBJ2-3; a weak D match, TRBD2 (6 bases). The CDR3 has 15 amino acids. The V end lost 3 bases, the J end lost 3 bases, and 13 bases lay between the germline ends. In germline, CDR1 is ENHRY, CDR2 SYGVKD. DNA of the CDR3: TGTGCCATCAGTGATGACCGGGAGCCGACAGATACGCAGTATTTT. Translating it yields CAISDDREPTDTQYF.

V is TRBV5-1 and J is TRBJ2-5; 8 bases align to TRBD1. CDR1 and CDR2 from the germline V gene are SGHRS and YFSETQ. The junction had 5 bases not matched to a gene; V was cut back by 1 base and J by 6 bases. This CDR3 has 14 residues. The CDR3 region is CASSLTGGLQTQYF. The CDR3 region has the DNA TGCGCCAGCAGCTTGACAGGGGGGCTCCAGACCCAGTACTTC.

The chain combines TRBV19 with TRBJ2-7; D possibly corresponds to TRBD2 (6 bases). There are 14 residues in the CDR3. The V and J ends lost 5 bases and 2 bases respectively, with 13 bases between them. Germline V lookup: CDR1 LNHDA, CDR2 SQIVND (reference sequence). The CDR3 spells CASSYGGFPYEQYF. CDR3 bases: TGTGCCAGTAGTTACGGGGGATTTCCCTACGAGCAGTACTTC.

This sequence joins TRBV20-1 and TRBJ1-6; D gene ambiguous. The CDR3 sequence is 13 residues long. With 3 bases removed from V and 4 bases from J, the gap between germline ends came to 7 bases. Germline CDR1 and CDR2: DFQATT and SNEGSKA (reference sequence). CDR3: CSASERYNSPLHF. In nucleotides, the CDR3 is TGCAGTGCTAGCGAACGATATAATTCACCCCTCCACTTT.